This T cell receptor beta chain was obtained from a study of blood T cell repertoires in COVID-19. The CDR3 length is 14 residues. The V gene lost 2 bases and the J gene lost 2 bases, with 12 bases spanning the gap. Germline CDR1 and CDR2: GTSNPN and SVGIG (reference sequence). The protocol was immunoSEQ multiplex PCR, while the TCRdb copy is restricted to in-frame clones and leaves out a portion. This table has about 88,000 clones, 85% to 90% appearing once. Sequencing input: peripheral blood. The chain joins TRBV30 to TRBJ1-2, with a possible D match to TRBD1 (6 bases). The sequence was obtained from a woman between 65 and 79 years old with acute or convalescent COVID-19. The CDR3 DNA sequence: TGTGCCTGGAGTTTCGTCAGGGGAAACTATGGCTACACCTTC. It codes for CAWSFVRGNYGYTF.